The 10 T cell receptor beta chains below were found in one sample sequenced in a study of PD-L1 blockade in urothelial cancer. Assay used: immunoSEQ multiplex PCR; TCRdb lists only in-frame clones, some missing. The sample lists about 74,000 clones; approximately 80% were seen once. This sample comprised PBMCs, obtained around atezolizumab (anti-PD-L1) treatment. The receptors here all came from an older man with urothelial cancer.

The V gene is TRBV2, the J gene TRBJ2-7; 7 bases map to TRBD2. Per the germline V gene, CDR1 is SNHLY and CDR2 is FYNNEI. The V gene end was trimmed by 11 bases and the J gene end by 6 bases; junction bases not matched to a gene: 13. CDR3 length: 13 amino acids. This chain's CDR3 is CAGTRESAGEQYF. For the CDR3, the DNA is TGTGCCGGGACGCGGGAGTCGGCCGGCGAGCAGTACTTC.

A note on this clone: The junction does not match germline at one end; this may be a read error. The rearrangement links TRBV6-5 to TRBJ2-5, with TRBD1 matching over 8 bases. Germline V gives CDR1 MNHEY, CDR2 SVGAGI. This CDR3 has 14 amino acids. The CDR3 sequence: CASSPGQGREAQYF. Here the CDR3 DNA reads TGTGCCAGCAGTCCAGGACAGGGAAGAGAGGCCCAGTACTTC.

CDR3 nucleotides: TGTGCCAGCAGCGCGGGGACTAGCGGGTTGTACGAGCAGTACTTC. Translation gives CASSAGTSGLYEQYF. The rearrangement uses TRBV5-6 and TRBJ2-7, with 12 bases that match TRBD2. The CDR3 extends over 15 amino acids. CDR1 and CDR2 (germline): SGHDT, YYEEEE. The junction had 6 bases not matched to a gene; V was cut back by 4 bases and J by 4 bases.

The chain is built from TRBV7-2 and TRBJ2-7, with D perhaps TRBD2 (6 bases). This CDR3 has 13 amino acids. The V and J ends lost 3 bases and 5 bases respectively, with 11 bases between them. From germline, CDR1 is SGHTA and CDR2 FQGNSA. CDR3 region: CASSFQGGDEQYF. The CDR3 DNA reads as TGTGCCAGCAGCTTCCAGGGAGGCGACGAGCAGTACTTC.

This chain joins TRBV19 and TRBJ1-1, with a weak D call TRBD1 (5 bases). V was shortened by 3 bases and J by 2 bases, with 13 bases between the two germline ends. Per the germline V gene, CDR1 is LNHDA and CDR2 is SQIVND (reference sequence). The CDR3 covers 15 residues. CDR3: CASSILTQVNTEAFF. The CDR3, as DNA: TGTGCCAGTAGTATCCTAACACAGGTTAACACTGAAGCTTTCTTT.

There are a few counts of this clone. CDR3 DNA sequence: TGCAGCGTTGTACCTACAGGGGGGAACACTGAAGCTTTCTTT. It translates to CSVVPTGGNTEAFF. The chain employs TRBV29-1 and TRBJ1-1; 8 nucleotides match TRBD1. The J segment lost 1 base and the V segment lost 4 bases, leaving 5 bases of the junction unmatched. CDR3 length equals 14 residues. CDR1 and CDR2 (germline): SQVTM, ANQGSEA.

V usage is TRBV6-5 and J usage is TRBJ2-7; tentative D call: TRBD2 (6 bases). V shed 0 bases and J shed 0 bases, with 6 bases lying between them. This CDR3 contains 14 residues. Germline lookup yields CDR1 MNHEY and CDR2 SVGAGI. This CDR3 reads CASSYSGGSYEQYF. The CDR3 nucleotides are TGTGCCAGCAGTTACTCGGGGGGCTCCTACGAGCAGTACTTC.

This chain joins TRBV30 and TRBJ2-6; 11 bases fit TRBD1. There are 17 residues in the CDR3. Germline CDR1 reads GTSNPN; CDR2 reads SVGIG (reference sequence). V lost 0 bases, J lost 2 bases, and 3 bases stayed unmatched. The CDR3 DNA is TGTGCCTGGAGTGTAAGGACAGGGGGCACTGGGGCCAACGTCCTGACTTTC. Protein sequence: CAWSVRTGGTGANVLTF.

The chain is built from TRBV18 and TRBJ2-2, with TRBD1 matching 8 bases. V dropped 3 bases and J dropped 7; count of bases not matched to a gene: 7. The CDR3 is made up of 15 amino acids. The germline V gene encodes CDR1 KGHSH and CDR2 LQKENI. Here the CDR3 reads CASSPKTGAHGELFF. CDR3 sequence (DNA): TGTGCCAGCTCACCCAAGACAGGGGCGCACGGGGAGCTGTTTTTT.

The chain uses TRBV9 and TRBJ2-1, with D tentatively TRBD2 (5 bases). The CDR3 is made up of 15 amino acids. V was pared by 4 bases and J by 2 bases, with 13 bases between. The germline V gene encodes CDR1 SGDLS and CDR2 YYNGEE. The CDR3 nucleotides are TGTGCCAGCAGCCCGCGAGCGGAGGCCTACAATGAGCAGTTCTTC. It codes for CASSPRAEAYNEQFF.